This T cell receptor beta chain was profiled in a study of cytotoxic CD8 clonotypes in ibrutinib-treated CLL. Study-wide results and limits: Increased clonality at ibrutinib response gave way to a return toward baseline at progression. The study found baseline clonality above age-matched healthy donors, tracking circulating CD8+ T-cell counts.

This CDR3 has 13 amino acids. Germline V gene sequence: CDR1 MNHNS, CDR2 SASEGT. Trimming removed 4 bases from V and 8 bases from J, with 14 bases in between. This clone occurred a few times. Its matching antigen is unknown. PBMCs that had been cryopreserved were the source of about 2 micrograms of genomic DNA for TCR beta libraries. Investigators sought sequencing depths of between 1 in 200,000 and 1 in 1 million T cells. Here immunoSEQ multiplex PCR was the method, and the copy in TCRdb shows in-frame clones only, minus some. The sample consists of around 20,000 clones, 81% of them appearing once. The clonotype comes from a human donor with chronic lymphocytic leukemia. This chain uses TRBV6-1 with TRBJ1-1, with D possibly matching TRBD1 (5 bases). Sequenced here: PBMCs, sampled before ibrutinib treatment. CDR3 sequence (DNA): TGTGCCAGCAGTGTTGAGCGGGGCCTAGAAGCTTTCTTT. It translates to CASSVERGLEAFF.